These T cell receptor beta chains were read from a single sample in a study of T cells after yellow fever vaccination. TCRdb processed the 5' RACE reads anew with MiXCR; each CDR3 protein has one entry. The sample has 450,000 to 650,000 distinct CDR3 sequences, roughly 22% seen once. The material sequenced was PBMCs, taken more than 20 days after the first yellow fever vaccination. All receptors derive from a man younger than 35 who received the YFV17D yellow fever vaccine. Each CDR3 is given with its conserved first and last residue. A D gene is named only where the DNA matches it firmly. Clone sizes are given selectively: once, few, many, or a class where the clone is expanded.

TRBV6-1	TRBJ2-2	many	.	CASRGPNTGELFF	TGTGCCAGCAGGGGACCCAACACCGGGGAGCTGTTTTTT
TRBV4-2	TRBJ2-2	.	.	CASSQDRHLRGTGELFF	TGTGCCAGCAGCCAAGATCGGCATTTAAGGGGCACCGGGGAGCTGTTTTTT
TRBV12-3/TRBV12-4	TRBJ2-3	.	TRBD1	CASSSSPGQGPDTQYF	TGTGCCAGCAGTTCGAGCCCCGGACAGGGCCCAGATACGCAGTATTTT
TRBV9	TRBJ2-1	few	.	CASSVGGSSFRAGVYNEQFF	TGTGCCAGCAGCGTAGGGGGGTCGAGTTTCAGGGCCGGAGTATACAATGAGCAGTTCTTC
TRBV20-1	TRBJ2-7	.	.	CSASGDWLSYEQYF	TGCAGTGCTAGTGGGGACTGGCTATCCTACGAGCAGTACTTC
TRBV10-2	TRBJ2-1	.	TRBD2	CASTLLAGGPNEQFF	TGCGCCAGCACTTTACTAGCGGGGGGCCCTAATGAGCAGTTCTTC
TRBV5-8	TRBJ2-7	few	TRBD1	CASSLVQGYHEQYF	TGTGCCAGCAGCTTGGTACAGGGGTACCACGAGCAGTACTTC
TRBV7-9	TRBJ2-2	.	.	CASSSETSAGELFF	TGTGCCAGCAGCTCGGAGACTAGTGCCGGGGAGCTGTTTTTT
TRBV6-5	TRBJ1-4	.	.	CASSYSLGQQNEKLFF	TGTGCCAGCAGTTACTCGCTTGGACAGCAGAATGAAAAACTGTTTTTT
TRBV3-1	TRBJ2-1	.	.	CASSQVMSSSYNEQFF	TGTGCCAGCAGCCAGGTCATGAGTAGCTCCTACAATGAGCAGTTCTTC
TRBV5-1	TRBJ2-3	few	TRBD1	CASSFGGQAFIDTQYF	TGCGCCAGCAGCTTCGGAGGACAGGCTTTTATCGACACGCAGTATTTT
TRBV20-1	TRBJ2-7	few	.	CSARGETRVYEQYF	TGCAGTGCTAGAGGTGAGACTAGGGTCTACGAGCAGTACTTC
TRBV5-1	TRBJ2-7	many	TRBD1	CASSPGTVPYEQYF	TGCGCCAGCAGCCCGGGGACAGTCCCCTACGAGCAGTACTTC
TRBV20-1	TRBJ1-5	.	.	CSAPDSSSLAQHF	TGCAGTGCTCCCGACTCCTCCTCCCTGGCCCAGCATTTT
TRBV18	TRBJ1-3	.	.	CASSPMERNTIYF	TGTGCCAGCTCACCAATGGAAAGAAACACCATATATTTT
TRBV29-1	TRBJ2-3	few	.	CTSTGGGTDTQYF	TGCACCAGTACTGGGGGAGGCACAGATACGCAGTATTTT
TRBV6-5	TRBJ2-7	.	.	CASSYSTVYEQYF	TGTGCCAGCAGTTACTCGACAGTCTACGAGCAGTACTTC
TRBV2	TRBJ2-5	.	.	CASSEPVSRGTQYF	TGTGCCAGCAGTGAACCCGTGTCGAGGGGGACCCAGTACTTC
TRBV12-3/TRBV12-4	TRBJ1-6	.	TRBD1	CASRPGQGNLNSPLHF	TGTGCCAGCAGGCCGGGACAGGGTAATTTAAATTCACCCCTCCACTTT
TRBV4-2	TRBJ2-6	.	.	CASSQGSVTGPSGANVLTF	TGTGCCAGCAGCCAAGGGTCGGTGACGGGACCCTCTGGGGCCAACGTCCTGACTTTC
TRBV9	TRBJ2-1	.	TRBD1	CASSTRTGQNEQFF	TGTGCCAGCAGCACTAGGACAGGGCAGAATGAGCAGTTCTTC
TRBV7-2	TRBJ2-1	.	.	CASSFQGEQFF	TGTGCCAGCAGCTTCCAGGGCGAGCAGTTCTTC
TRBV7-3	TRBJ2-6	.	.	CASSPQGGFGANVLTF	TGTGCCAGCAGCCCACAGGGGGGGTTCGGGGCCAACGTCCTGACTTTC
TRBV20-1	TRBJ2-3	few	.	CSARVRRTPRDTQYF	TGCAGTGCTAGAGTTCGGAGGACCCCTCGGGATACGCAGTATTTT
TRBV24-1	TRBJ2-1	.	.	CATRSGRLLSPNEQFF	TGTGCCACCAGGTCAGGGAGACTATTATCCCCCAATGAGCAGTTCTTC
TRBV14	TRBJ2-7	few	TRBD2	CASSQVTSGSYEQYF	TGTGCCAGCAGCCAAGTAACTAGCGGTTCCTACGAGCAGTACTTC
TRBV18	TRBJ2-4	.	TRBD2	CASSPAGGPAKNIQYF	TGTGCCAGCTCACCCGCGGGGGGGCCGGCCAAAAACATTCAGTACTTC
TRBV11-2	TRBJ2-1	few	.	CASSLGPGEDEQFF	TGTGCCAGCAGCTTAGGGCCCGGGGAGGACGAGCAGTTCTTC
TRBV10-3	TRBJ2-2	.	.	CAMTVGTGELFF	TGTGCCATGACGGTCGGGACCGGGGAGCTGTTTTTT
TRBV5-1	TRBJ2-5	few	.	CASSWAGGETQYF	TGCGCCAGCAGCTGGGCAGGGGGGGAGACCCAGTACTTC
TRBV4-3	TRBJ1-1	few	.	CASSQGRDIATEAFF	TGCGCCAGCAGCCAAGGAAGGGATATTGCCACTGAAGCTTTCTTT
TRBV4-2	TRBJ1-4	.	.	CASSGLTNEKLFF	TGTGCCAGCAGCGGCCTAACTAATGAAAAACTGTTTTTT
TRBV7-2	TRBJ1-2	many	TRBD1	CASSSDRGGYGYTF	TGTGCCAGCAGCTCGGACAGGGGGGGGTATGGCTACACCTTC
TRBV5-1	TRBJ2-1	.	TRBD2	CASSRRLAGAYNEQFF	TGCGCCAGCAGCAGGCGACTAGCGGGTGCCTACAATGAGCAGTTCTTC
TRBV24-1	TRBJ2-1	few	.	CATSETDRTGRGEQFF	TGTGCCACCAGTGAAACGGACAGGACTGGGCGGGGTGAGCAGTTCTTC
TRBV20-1	TRBJ2-3	.	.	CSARGPHGTDTQYF	TGCAGTGCTAGAGGTCCACACGGCACAGATACGCAGTATTTT
TRBV4-3	TRBJ2-3	few	TRBD2	CASSLWGGSTDTQYF	TGCGCCAGCAGCCTCTGGGGGGGGAGCACAGATACGCAGTATTTT
TRBV6-2/TRBV6-3	TRBJ2-1	.	.	CASSYREESDEQFF	TGTGCCAGCAGTTACAGAGAGGAGAGCGATGAGCAGTTCTTC
TRBV7-2	TRBJ1-2	.	.	CASSLAQTGLNYGYTF	TGTGCCAGCAGCTTAGCGCAGACAGGCCTTAACTATGGCTACACCTTC
TRBV7-2	TRBJ2-5	few	.	CASSLDRGWETQYF	TGTGCCAGCAGCTTAGATCGGGGATGGGAGACCCAGTACTTC